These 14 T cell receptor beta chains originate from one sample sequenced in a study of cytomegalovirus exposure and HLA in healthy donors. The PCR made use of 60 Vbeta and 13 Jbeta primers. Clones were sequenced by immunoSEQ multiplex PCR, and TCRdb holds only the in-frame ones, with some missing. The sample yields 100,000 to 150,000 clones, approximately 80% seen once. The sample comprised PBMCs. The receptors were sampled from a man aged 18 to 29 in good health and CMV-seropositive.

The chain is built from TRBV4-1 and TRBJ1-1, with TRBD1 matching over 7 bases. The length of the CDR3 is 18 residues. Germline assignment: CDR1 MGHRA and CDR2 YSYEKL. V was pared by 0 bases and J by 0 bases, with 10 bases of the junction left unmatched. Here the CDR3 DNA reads TGCGCCAGCAGCCAAGATCAGGGACAGAGTATCATGAACACTGAAGCTTTCTTT. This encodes CASSQDQGQSIMNTEAFF.

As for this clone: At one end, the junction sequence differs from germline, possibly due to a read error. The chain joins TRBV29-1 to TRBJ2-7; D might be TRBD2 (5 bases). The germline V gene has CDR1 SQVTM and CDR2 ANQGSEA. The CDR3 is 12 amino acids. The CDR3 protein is CSVEGRELEQYF. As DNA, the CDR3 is TGCAGCGTCGAAGGACGGGAACTAGAGCAGTACTTC.

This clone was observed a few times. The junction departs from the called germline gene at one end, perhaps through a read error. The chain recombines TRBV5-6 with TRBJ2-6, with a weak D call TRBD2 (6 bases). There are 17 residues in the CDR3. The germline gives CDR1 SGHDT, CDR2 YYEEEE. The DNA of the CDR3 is TGTGCCAGCAGCTTAAGCCCAGGGAGGTCTGGGGCCAACGGCCTGACTTTC. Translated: CASSLSPGRSGANGLTF.

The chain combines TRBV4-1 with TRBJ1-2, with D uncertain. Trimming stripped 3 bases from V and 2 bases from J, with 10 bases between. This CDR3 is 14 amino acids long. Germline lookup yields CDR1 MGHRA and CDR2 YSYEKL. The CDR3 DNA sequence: TGCGCCAGCAGCCAGTCACAGTTAAACTATGGCTACACCTTC. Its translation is CASSQSQLNYGYTF.

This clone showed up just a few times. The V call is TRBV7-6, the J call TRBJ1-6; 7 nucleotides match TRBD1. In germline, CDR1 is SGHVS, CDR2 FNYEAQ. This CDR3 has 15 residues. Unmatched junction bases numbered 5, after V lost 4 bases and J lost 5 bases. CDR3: CASSSKTGNNSPLHF. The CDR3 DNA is TGTGCCAGCAGCTCAAAGACAGGGAATAATTCACCCCTCCACTTT.

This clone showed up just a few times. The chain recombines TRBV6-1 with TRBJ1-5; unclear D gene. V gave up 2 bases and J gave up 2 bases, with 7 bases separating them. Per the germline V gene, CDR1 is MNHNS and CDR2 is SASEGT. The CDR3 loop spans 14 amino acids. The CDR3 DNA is TGTGCCAGCAGTGAATGGTCGGGCAATCAGCCCCAGCATTTT. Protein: CASSEWSGNQPQHF.

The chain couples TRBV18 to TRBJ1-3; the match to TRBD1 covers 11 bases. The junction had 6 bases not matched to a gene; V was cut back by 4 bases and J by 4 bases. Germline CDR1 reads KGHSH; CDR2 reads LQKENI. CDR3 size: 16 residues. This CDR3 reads CASSRTGTGGGNTIYF. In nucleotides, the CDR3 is TGTGCCAGCTCACGCACCGGGACAGGGGGAGGAAACACCATATATTTT.

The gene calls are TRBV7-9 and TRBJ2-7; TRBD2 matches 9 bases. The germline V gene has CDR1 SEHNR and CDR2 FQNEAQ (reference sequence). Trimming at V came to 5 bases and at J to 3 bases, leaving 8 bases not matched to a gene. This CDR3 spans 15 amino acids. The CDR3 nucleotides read TGTGCCAGCAGCATTTCTAGCGGGATTGTCTACGAGCAGTACTTC. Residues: CASSISSGIVYEQYF.

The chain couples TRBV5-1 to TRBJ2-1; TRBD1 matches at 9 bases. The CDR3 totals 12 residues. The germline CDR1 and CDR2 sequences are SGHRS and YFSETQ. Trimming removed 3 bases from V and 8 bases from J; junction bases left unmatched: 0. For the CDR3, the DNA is TGCGCCAGCAGCTGGGACAGGGATGAGCAGTTCTTC. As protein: CASSWDRDEQFF. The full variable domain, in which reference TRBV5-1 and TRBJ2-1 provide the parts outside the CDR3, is KAGVTQTPRYLIKTRGQQVTLSCSPISGHRSVSWYQQTPGQGLQFLFEYFSETQRNKGNFPGRFSGRQFSNSRSEMNVSTLELGDSALYLCASSWDRDEQFFGPGTRLTVL.

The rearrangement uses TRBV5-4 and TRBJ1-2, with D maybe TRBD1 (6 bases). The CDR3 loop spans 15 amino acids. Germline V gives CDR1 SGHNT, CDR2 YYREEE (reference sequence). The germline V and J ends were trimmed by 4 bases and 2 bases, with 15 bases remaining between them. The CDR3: CASSPQGQKNYGYTF. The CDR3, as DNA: TGTGCCAGCAGCCCCCAGGGGCAGAAGAACTATGGCTACACCTTC.

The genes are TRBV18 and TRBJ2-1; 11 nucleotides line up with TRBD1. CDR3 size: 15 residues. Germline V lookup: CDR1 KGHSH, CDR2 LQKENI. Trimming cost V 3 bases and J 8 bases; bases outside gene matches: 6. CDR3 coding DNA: TGTGCCAGCTCACCCGGACAGGGGGCATTTGATGAGCAGTTCTTC. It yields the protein CASSPGQGAFDEQFF.

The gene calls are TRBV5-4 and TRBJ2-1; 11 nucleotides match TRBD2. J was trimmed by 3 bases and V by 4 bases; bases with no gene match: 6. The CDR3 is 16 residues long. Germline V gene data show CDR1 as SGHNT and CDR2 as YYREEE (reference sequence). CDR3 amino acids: CASSAKLAGVYNEQFF. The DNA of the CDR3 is TGTGCCAGCAGCGCGAAACTAGCGGGAGTCTACAATGAGCAGTTCTTC.

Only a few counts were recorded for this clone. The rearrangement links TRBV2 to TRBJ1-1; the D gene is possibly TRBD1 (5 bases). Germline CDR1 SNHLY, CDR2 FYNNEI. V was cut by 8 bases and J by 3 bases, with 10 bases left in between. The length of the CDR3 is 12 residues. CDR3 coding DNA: TGTGCCAGCGGCAGGGTTGACACTGAAGCTTTCTTT. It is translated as CASGRVDTEAFF.

This CDR3 reads CASSPFKAEFYGYTF. In nucleotides, the CDR3 is TGTGCCAGCTCACCATTTAAGGCGGAATTCTATGGCTACACCTTC. The chain is built from TRBV18 and TRBJ1-2; no reliable D call. This CDR3 is 15 amino acids long. The V gene lost 2 bases and the J gene lost 4 bases, with 14 bases spanning the gap. Germline V gene sequence: CDR1 KGHSH, CDR2 LQKENI.